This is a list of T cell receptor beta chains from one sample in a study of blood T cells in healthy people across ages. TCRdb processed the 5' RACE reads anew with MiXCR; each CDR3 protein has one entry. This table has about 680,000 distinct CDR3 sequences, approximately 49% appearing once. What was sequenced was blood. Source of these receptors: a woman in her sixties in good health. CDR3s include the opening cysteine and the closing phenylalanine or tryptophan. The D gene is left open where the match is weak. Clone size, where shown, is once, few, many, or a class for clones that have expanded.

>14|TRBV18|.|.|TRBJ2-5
CASSPVLRGETQYF
TGTGCCAGCTCACCAGTCCTGAGGGGGGAGACCCAGTACTTC
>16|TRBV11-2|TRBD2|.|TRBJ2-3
CASSLGASGITDTQYF
TGTGCCAGCAGCTTAGGGGCTAGCGGCATCACAGATACGCAGTATTTT
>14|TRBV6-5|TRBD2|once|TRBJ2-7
CASGSGRLEGEQYF
TGTGCCAGCGGGAGCGGGAGGTTGGAGGGCGAGCAGTACTTC
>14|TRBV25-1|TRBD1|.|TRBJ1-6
CTSSDEQGNTPLHF
TGTACCAGCAGTGACGAACAGGGGAATACACCCCTCCACTTT
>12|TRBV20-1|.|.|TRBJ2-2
CSARDNTGELFF
TGCAGTGCTAGAGATAACACCGGGGAGCTGTTTTTT
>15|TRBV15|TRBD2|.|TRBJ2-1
CATNPLAGGTNEQFF
TGTGCCACGAACCCTCTAGCGGGAGGGACCAATGAGCAGTTCTTC
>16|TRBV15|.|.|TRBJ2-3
CATSRVGHYPGDTQYF
TGTGCCACCAGCAGAGTGGGACACTACCCAGGGGATACGCAGTATTTT
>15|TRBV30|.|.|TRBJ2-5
CAWSTPGRAQETQYF
TGTGCCTGGAGTACCCCCGGCCGGGCCCAAGAGACCCAGTACTTC
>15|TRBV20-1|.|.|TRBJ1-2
CSARRIEGGNYGYTF
TGCAGTGCTAGGAGGATCGAGGGGGGTAACTATGGCTACACCTTC
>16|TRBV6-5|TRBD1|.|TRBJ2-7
CASSYFGTGRYNEQYF
TGTGCCAGCAGTTACTTCGGGACAGGGCGGTACAATGAGCAGTACTTC
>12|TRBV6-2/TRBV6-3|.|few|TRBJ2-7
CASNRDSYEQYF
TGTGCCAGCAACAGGGACTCCTACGAGCAGTACTTC
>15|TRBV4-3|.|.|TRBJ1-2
CASSQDLGHPYGHTF
TGCGCCAGCAGCCAAGATCTAGGACACCCCTATGGCCACACCTTC
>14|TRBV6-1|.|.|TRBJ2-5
CASSETPPGETQYF
TGTGCCAGCAGTGAGACACCCCCGGGCGAGACCCAGTACTTC
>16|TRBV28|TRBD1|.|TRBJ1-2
CASSTAGQGASRGYTF
TGTGCCAGCAGCACCGCGGGACAGGGGGCATCGAGGGGCTACACCTTC
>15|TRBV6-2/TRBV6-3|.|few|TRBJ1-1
CASSYGRSMNTEAFF
TGTGCCAGCAGTTACGGGCGCAGCATGAACACTGAAGCTTTCTTT
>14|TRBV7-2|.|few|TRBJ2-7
CASSSDRLSYEQYF
TGTGCCAGCAGCTCAGACAGGCTCTCCTACGAGCAGTACTTC
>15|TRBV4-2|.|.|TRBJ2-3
CASSQARQTTDTQYF
TGTGCCAGCAGCCAAGCGAGACAGACTACAGATACGCAGTATTTT
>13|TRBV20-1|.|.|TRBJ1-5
CSARGLSNQPQHF
TGCAGTGCTAGGGGACTGTCTAATCAGCCCCAGCATTTT
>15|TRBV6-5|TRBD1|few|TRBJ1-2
CASSYRGQGVYGYTF
TGTGCCAGCAGTTACCGCGGACAGGGGGTTTATGGCTACACCTTC
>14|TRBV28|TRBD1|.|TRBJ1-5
CASRFPGGNQPQHF
TGTGCCAGCAGATTTCCAGGGGGAAATCAGCCCCAGCATTTT
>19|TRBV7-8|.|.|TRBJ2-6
CASSLAGPGALSGANVLTF
TGTGCCAGCAGCTTAGCAGGCCCCGGGGCCCTCTCTGGGGCCAACGTCCTGACTTTC
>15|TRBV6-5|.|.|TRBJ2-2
CASSPSNSRAGELFF
TGTGCCAGCAGCCCATCCAATAGTAGGGCCGGGGAGCTGTTTTTT
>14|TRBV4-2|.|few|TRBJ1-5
CASSQGMVNQPQHF
TGTGCCAGCAGCCAAGGCATGGTCAATCAGCCCCAGCATTTT
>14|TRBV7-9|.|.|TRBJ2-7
CVSSPLVGSYEQYF
TGTGTCAGCAGCCCACTTGTGGGGTCCTACGAGCAGTACTTC
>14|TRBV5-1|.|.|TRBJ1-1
CASGSQGGDTEAFF
TGCGCCAGCGGTTCACAGGGAGGGGACACTGAAGCTTTCTTT
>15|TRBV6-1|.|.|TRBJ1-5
CASSSREGMYQPQHF
TGTGCCAGCAGTTCCCGAGAAGGGATGTATCAGCCCCAGCATTTT
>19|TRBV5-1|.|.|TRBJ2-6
CASSWMGRTDQSGANVLTF
TGCGCCAGCAGCTGGATGGGACGGACTGACCAATCTGGGGCCAACGTCCTGACTTTC
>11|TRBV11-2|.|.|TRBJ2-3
CAGSSRDTQYF
TGTGCCGGCAGCTCCAGAGATACGCAGTATTTT
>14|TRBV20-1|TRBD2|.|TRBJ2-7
CSAKTGTSGYEQYF
TGCAGTGCTAAAACCGGGACTAGCGGCTACGAGCAGTACTTC